Following are 24 T cell receptor beta chains from one sample sequenced in a study of CD8 T cells in Susac syndrome. A quantity of about 0.5 to 1 ug RNA underwent reverse transcription using random hexamers. TCRdb ran MiXCR on the immunoSEQ multiplex PCR reads and lists one entry per CDR3 protein. The sample includes 150,000 to 200,000 distinct CDR3 sequences, roughly 90% of them seen just once. The sequencing input was CD4+ T cells from PBMCs. These receptors were obtained from a human donor with Susac syndrome.

This clonotype was picked up a small number of times. The CDR3 sequence is CASSSDPEETQYF. The CDR3 region has the DNA TGTGCCAGCAGCTCTGACCCCGAGGAGACCCAGTACTTC. The chain is built from TRBV7-2 and TRBJ2-5, with unresolved D. Germline V lookup: CDR1 SGHTA, CDR2 FQGNSA. The CDR3 is 13 residues long. Trimming removed 4 bases from V and 5 bases from J, with 11 bases in between.

The chain uses TRBV5-1 and TRBJ2-1; 7 bases match TRBD1. With 4 bases clipped from V and 0 bases from J, the junction kept 7 bases outside the gene matches. The CDR3 extends over 16 amino acids. The germline CDR1 and CDR2 sequences are SGHRS and YFSETQ. The CDR3 loop is CASSPLTGSSYNEQFF. As DNA, the CDR3 is TGCGCCAGCAGCCCCCTGACAGGGAGCTCCTACAATGAGCAGTTCTTC.

The chain uses TRBV30 and TRBJ2-1, with 7 bases aligning to TRBD2. Germline V CDR1 and CDR2: GTSNPN, SVGIG (reference sequence). The J segment lost 3 bases and the V segment lost 0 bases, leaving 2 bases of the junction unmatched. This CDR3 spans 14 amino acids. The CDR3 coding sequence is TGTGCCTGGAGTGTCGGCGGGGGCTACAATGAGCAGTTCTTC. It translates to CAWSVGGGYNEQFF.

The chain is built from TRBV18 and TRBJ2-6; no clear D gene. The CDR3 spans 17 residues. Germline CDR1 KGHSH, CDR2 LQKENI. Trimming removed 0 bases from V and 0 bases from J, with 9 bases in between. CDR3 sequence reads: CASSPPTALSGANVLTF. The CDR3 DNA follows: TGTGCCAGCTCACCACCGACCGCACTCTCTGGGGCCAACGTCCTGACTTTC. The full variable domain, with the rest looked up from reference TRBV18 and TRBJ2-6, is NAGVMQNPRHLVRRRGQEARLRCSPMKGHSHVYWYRQLPEEGLKFMVYLQKENIIDESGMPKERFSAEFPKEGPSILRIQQVVRGDSAAYFCASSPPTALSGANVLTFGAGSRLTVL.

The gene calls are TRBV25-1 and TRBJ1-1; D is possibly TRBD1 (5 bases). This CDR3 contains 12 residues. V lost 5 bases to trimming and J lost 6 bases, with 10 bases between them. Per germline, CDR1 MGHDK and CDR2 SYGVNS. CDR3 sequence reads: CASSWGGAEAFF. Written as DNA, the CDR3 is TGTGCCAGCAGTTGGGGGGGTGCTGAAGCTTTCTTT.

This chain links TRBV5-1 with TRBJ1-2, with 7 bases lining up with TRBD1. The CDR3 is 13 amino acids. V was clipped by 0 bases and J by 7 bases; unmatched bases: 3. Germline CDR1 and CDR2: SGHRS and YFSETQ. The CDR3 DNA is TGCGCCAGCAGCTTGGAGGGGGCTGCTGGCTACACCTTC. Encoded protein: CASSLEGAAGYTF.

The chain combines TRBV2 with TRBJ1-2; D might be TRBD1 (6 bases). With 5 bases removed from V and 4 bases from J, the gap between germline ends came to 17 bases. The CDR3 runs to 15 residues. Germline values: CDR1 SNHLY, CDR2 FYNNEI. CDR3 nucleotides: TGTGCCAGCAGTCGAGAGTCCCGGGACATCTATGGCTACACCTTC. This translates into CASSRESRDIYGYTF.

This clonotype appeared a single time. V usage is TRBV27 and J usage is TRBJ2-1, with 12 bases matching TRBD2. The CDR3 consists of 18 residues. Trimming cost V 4 bases and J 7 bases; bases outside gene matches: 14. From germline, CDR1 is MNHEY and CDR2 SMNVEV (reference sequence). The DNA of the CDR3 is TGTGCCAGCAGTTCTACCCCCGGACTAGCGGGATCAGTAAATGAGCAGTTCTTC. Translating it yields CASSSTPGLAGSVNEQFF.

Here the CDR3 reads CASSQVGWGSGSLRLNEQFF. For the CDR3, the DNA is TGCGCCAGCAGCCAAGTAGGATGGGGTAGCGGGAGCCTTCGATTGAATGAGCAGTTCTTC. The chain combines TRBV4-1 with TRBJ2-1; 9 bases are a match to TRBD2. The junction had 20 bases not matched to a gene; V was cut back by 1 base and J by 7 bases. Germline V gene sequence: CDR1 MGHRA, CDR2 YSYEKL. The CDR3 covers 20 residues.

This chain connects TRBV28 to TRBJ2-4, with D perhaps TRBD2 (5 bases). Germline V gives CDR1 MDHEN, CDR2 SYDVKM. The CDR3 covers 18 residues. V was pared by 5 bases and J by 1 base, with 21 bases between. The CDR3 protein is CASSPSTRGFSAKNIQYF. Here the CDR3 DNA reads TGTGCCAGCAGTCCTTCGACCCGGGGATTTAGCGCCAAAAACATTCAGTACTTC.

The chain combines TRBV25-1 with TRBJ2-1; a possible D gene is TRBD2 (6 bases). The V and J ends lost 3 bases and 6 bases respectively, with 12 bases between them. The germline V gene encodes CDR1 MGHDK and CDR2 SYGVNS. This CDR3 is built from 14 residues. CDR3 sequence reads: CASSESTSSNEQFF. The CDR3 coding sequence is TGTGCCAGCAGTGAGTCCACTAGCAGCAATGAGCAGTTCTTC.

V usage is TRBV4-1 and J usage is TRBJ1-4, with a tentative D call TRBD1 (5 bases). CDR1 is MGHRA, CDR2 YSYEKL, per germline. Between the trimmed V and J ends, which lost 6 bases and 8 bases, there was a span of 16 bases. This CDR3 has 14 amino acids. The CDR3 spells CASSSLGGNEKLFF. In DNA, the CDR3 is TGCGCCAGCAGTTCGTTGGGGGGGAACGAAAAACTGTTTTTT.

This rearrangement joins TRBV28 to TRBJ2-3; 10 nucleotides agree with TRBD2. CDR1 is MDHEN, CDR2 SYDVKM, per germline. Trimming cost V 3 bases and J 7 bases; bases outside gene matches: 7. The CDR3 totals 15 residues. The CDR3 nucleotides are TGTGCCAGCAGTTTCTCTAGCGGGAGTGGGTATACGCAGTATTTT. It codes for CASSFSSGSGYTQYF.

The chain couples TRBV20-1 to TRBJ2-5, with TRBD2 matching 11 bases. The CDR3 is 16 residues long. The ends lost 3 bases at V and 4 bases at J; junction bases unmatched: 10. Germline V gives CDR1 DFQATT, CDR2 SNEGSKA (reference sequence). In DNA, the CDR3 is TGCAGTGCTAGTGGTGTGGATAGCGGGGGGGTAGAGACCCAGTACTTC. Amino acid sequence: CSASGVDSGGVETQYF.

The chain carries TRBV5-1 and TRBJ1-1; TRBD1 might be the D (6 bases). Trimming pared 0 bases from V and 0 bases from J, leaving 12 bases between. This CDR3 spans 16 amino acids. Per germline, CDR1 SGHRS and CDR2 YFSETQ. The DNA of the CDR3 is TGCGCCAGCAGCTTGGACCGGGGGCCTATGAACACTGAAGCTTTCTTT. It is translated as CASSLDRGPMNTEAFF.

CDR3 loop: CASSEGTGSDQPQHF. As DNA, the CDR3 is TGTGCCAGCAGTGAAGGGACAGGGTCGGATCAGCCCCAGCATTTT. This chain connects TRBV6-1 to TRBJ1-5, with 8 nucleotides matching TRBD1. Germline trimming cut 1 base from V and 5 bases from J; bases unmatched to any gene: 4. Germline loops: CDR1 MNHNS, CDR2 SASEGT. The CDR3 covers 15 residues.

J is TRBJ1-2 and V is TRBV18; possible D gene TRBD1, 5 bases. The V gene's germline CDR1 is KGHSH and CDR2 LQKENI. V shed 5 bases and J shed 8 bases, with 15 bases lying between them. The CDR3 is 13 amino acids. CDR3 sequence: CASSAGDPRGYTF. CDR3 in DNA: TGTGCCAGCTCAGCCGGGGACCCTCGGGGCTACACCTTC.

This clonotype appeared a single time. The CDR3 region is CATSREVGGLGEKLFF. CDR3 DNA sequence: TGTGCCACCAGCAGAGAAGTTGGGGGGCTAGGTGAAAAACTGTTTTTT. The rearrangement joins TRBV15 to TRBJ1-4, with D perhaps TRBD1 (6 bases). The germline gives CDR1 LNHNV, CDR2 YYDKDF (reference sequence). CDR3 length: 16 residues. With 0 bases removed from V and 7 bases from J, the gap between germline ends came to 15 bases.

This chain uses TRBV5-4 with TRBJ1-1; 8 nucleotides agree with TRBD1. The germline V gene has CDR1 SGHNT and CDR2 YYREEE (reference sequence). Unmatched junction bases numbered 5, after V lost 3 bases and J lost 4 bases. This CDR3 spans 14 amino acids. The CDR3 is CASSSGGAGTEAFF. The CDR3 bases are TGTGCCAGCAGCTCAGGGGGCGCAGGCACTGAAGCTTTCTTT. Together with reference TRBV5-4 and TRBJ1-1, the CDR3 gives the full variable domain: ETGVTQSPTHLIKTRGQQVTLRCSSQSGHNTVSWYQQALGQGPQFIFQYYREEENGRGNFPPRFSGLQFPNYSSELNVNALELDDSALYLCASSSGGAGTEAFFGQGTRLTVV.

This clonotype was counted only a few times. This chain joins TRBV25-1 and TRBJ2-3; weak D call: TRBD1 (7 bases). The V and J ends lost 8 bases and 1 base respectively, with 13 bases between them. The CDR3 runs to 14 residues. The V gene's germline CDR1 is MGHDK and CDR2 SYGVNS. The CDR3 spells CASSVRGGTDTQYF. The CDR3 bases are TGTGCCAGCTCCGTCAGGGGGGGCACAGATACGCAGTATTTT. The variable domain in full, with the rest retrieved from reference TRBV25-1 and TRBJ2-3, is EADIYQTPRYLVIGTGKKITLECSQTMGHDKMYWYQQDPGMELHLIHYSYGVNSTEKGDLSSESTVSRIRTEHFPLTLESARPSHTSQYLCASSVRGGTDTQYFGPGTRLTVL.

The V call is TRBV3-1, the J call TRBJ2-5; D may match TRBD1 or TRBD2 (6 bases each). Germline CDR1 is LGHDT and CDR2 is YNNKEL (reference sequence). V was cut by 2 bases and J by 4 bases, with 14 bases left in between. The CDR3 extends over 15 amino acids. CDR3 region: CASSQLAWGRETQYF. CDR3 bases: TGTGCCAGCAGCCAACTAGCGTGGGGGCGAGAGACCCAGTACTTC.

The table lists this clonotype with a count of one. V and J are TRBV20-1 and TRBJ1-1; the D gene is possibly TRBD1 (6 bases). V was shortened by 6 bases and J by 1 base, with 15 bases between the two germline ends. This CDR3 is 14 amino acids long. The germline V gene encodes CDR1 DFQATT and CDR2 SNEGSKA (reference sequence). For the CDR3, the DNA is TGCAGTGCCACCCCAGGGGCAGAGAACACTGAAGCTTTCTTT. Amino acid sequence: CSATPGAENTEAFF.

The V call is TRBV18, the J call TRBJ2-7; a weak D match, TRBD1 (5 bases). CDR3 length: 14 amino acids. Deletions cut 3 bases from V and 7 bases from J, with 16 bases between. The germline gives CDR1 KGHSH, CDR2 LQKENI. CDR3 sequence reads: CASSPSLGDDEQYF. CDR3 in DNA: TGTGCCAGCTCACCCTCCCTAGGGGATGATGAGCAGTACTTC.

This clonotype was observed a few times. In DNA form, the CDR3 reads TGTGCCAGCAGTTTACACCCACGTCGTCGCCCGAACACCGGGGAGCTGTTTTTT. Translation: CASSLHPRRRPNTGELFF. J is TRBJ2-2 and V is TRBV12-3 or TRBV12-4; no definite D call. Trimming left V 2 bases short and J 0 bases short, with 16 bases between. CDR3 length equals 18 residues.